A selection of T cell receptor beta chains follows, all from one sample in a study of cytomegalovirus exposure and HLA in healthy donors. TCRdb's table, derived via immunoSEQ multiplex PCR, lists solely in-frame clones and lacks some. Here the sample spans some 98,000 clones, 55% to 75% being singletons. Sample: PBMCs. The receptors shown here come from a man aged 50-60 years in good health and CMV-seronegative. Both conserved end residues are trimmed from each CDR3.

TRBV6-5	ASSRQGFGYT
TRBV7-9	ASSSRVSTEAF
TRBV27	ASSFDPTSPIGGQY
TRBV7-2	ASSLNSGRQGPYGYT
TRBV29-1	SVKAGKDTQY
TRBV28	ASSFQGGRLMNTEAF
TRBV29-1	SAGKLAGGQETQY
TRBV5-1	ASSGGHYEQY
TRBV13	ASSAGDRSYEKLF
TRBV18	ASSPPGGLAGGNEQF
TRBV6-6	ASSDSRGYT
TRBV5-4	ASRRGVLRGGRDEQY
TRBV28	ASGQEASGPYEQY
TRBV4-2	ASSQVSSYEQY
TRBV6-1	ASSGLNSYNEQF
TRBV5-1	ASSPQTGDHEQY
TRBV6-6	ASSNTQGRDGYT
TRBV9	ASSSSSGGYT
TRBV5-4	ASSLESGEQF
TRBV5-1	ASSRGASYNEQF
TRBV5-6	ASSAFLAGAFSNTQY
TRBV28	ASRQLRDSNQPQH
TRBV2	ASRSEAGGPSPLH
TRBV5-5	ASSLTRGVNIQY